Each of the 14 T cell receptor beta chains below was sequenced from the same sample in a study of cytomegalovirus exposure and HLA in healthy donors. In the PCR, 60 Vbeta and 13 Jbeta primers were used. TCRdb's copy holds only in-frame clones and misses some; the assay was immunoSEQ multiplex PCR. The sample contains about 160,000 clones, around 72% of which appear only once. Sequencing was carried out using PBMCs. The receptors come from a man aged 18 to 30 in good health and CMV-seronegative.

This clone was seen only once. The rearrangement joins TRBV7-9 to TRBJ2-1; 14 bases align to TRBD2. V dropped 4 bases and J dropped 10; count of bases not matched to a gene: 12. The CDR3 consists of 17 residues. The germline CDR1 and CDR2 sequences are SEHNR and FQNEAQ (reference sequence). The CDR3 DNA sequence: TGTGCCAGCAGCTCGGGGGGTGAGGGACTAGCGGGAGTCGAGCAGTTCTTC. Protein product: CASSSGGEGLAGVEQFF. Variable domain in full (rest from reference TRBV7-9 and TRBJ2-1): DTGVSQNPRHKITKRGQNVTFRCDPISEHNRLYWYRQTLGQGPEFLTYFQNEAQLEKSRLLSDRFSAERPKGSFSTLEIQRTEQGDSAMYLCASSSGGEGLAGVEQFFGPGTRLTVL.

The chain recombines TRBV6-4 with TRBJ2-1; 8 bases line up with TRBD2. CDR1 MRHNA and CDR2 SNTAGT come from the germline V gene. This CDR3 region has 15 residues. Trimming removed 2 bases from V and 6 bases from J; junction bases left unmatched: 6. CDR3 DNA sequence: TGTGCCAGCAGTGACGGAGCGGGAGAGGGCAATGAGCAGTTCTTC. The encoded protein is CASSDGAGEGNEQFF.

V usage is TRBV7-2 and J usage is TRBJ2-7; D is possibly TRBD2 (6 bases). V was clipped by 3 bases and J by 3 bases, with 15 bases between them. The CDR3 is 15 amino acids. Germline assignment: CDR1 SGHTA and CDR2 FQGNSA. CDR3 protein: CASSLSPRGGYEQYF. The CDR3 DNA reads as TGTGCCAGCAGCTTGTCCCCTAGGGGAGGCTACGAGCAGTACTTC.

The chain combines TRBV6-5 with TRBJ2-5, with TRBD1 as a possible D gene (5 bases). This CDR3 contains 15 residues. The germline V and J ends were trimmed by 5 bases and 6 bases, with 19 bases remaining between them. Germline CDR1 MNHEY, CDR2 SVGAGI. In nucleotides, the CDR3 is TGTGCCAGCAGTAACTTCGGACACCGTCAACAGACCCAGTACTTC. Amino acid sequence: CASSNFGHRQQTQYF.

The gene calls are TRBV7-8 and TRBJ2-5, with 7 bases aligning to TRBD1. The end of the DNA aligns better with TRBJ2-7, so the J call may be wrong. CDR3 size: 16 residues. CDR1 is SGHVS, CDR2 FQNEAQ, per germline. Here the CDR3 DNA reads TGTGCCAGCAGCACGCCCCCCGGACAGGTCTCCTACGAGCAGTACTTC. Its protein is CASSTPPGQVSYEQYF.

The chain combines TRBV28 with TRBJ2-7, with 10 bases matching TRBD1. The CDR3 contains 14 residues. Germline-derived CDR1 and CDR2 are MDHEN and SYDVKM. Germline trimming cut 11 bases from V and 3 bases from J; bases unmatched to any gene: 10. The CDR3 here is CACRGTGDIYEQYF. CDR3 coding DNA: TGTGCCTGCCGAGGGACAGGGGACATCTACGAGCAGTACTTC.

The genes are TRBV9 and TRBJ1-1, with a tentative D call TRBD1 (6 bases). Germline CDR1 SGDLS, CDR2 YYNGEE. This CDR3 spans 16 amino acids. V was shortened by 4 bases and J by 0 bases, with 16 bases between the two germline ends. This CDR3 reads CASSPGGARMNTEAFF. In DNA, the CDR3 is TGTGCCAGCAGCCCGGGGGGGGCGAGAATGAACACTGAAGCTTTCTTT.

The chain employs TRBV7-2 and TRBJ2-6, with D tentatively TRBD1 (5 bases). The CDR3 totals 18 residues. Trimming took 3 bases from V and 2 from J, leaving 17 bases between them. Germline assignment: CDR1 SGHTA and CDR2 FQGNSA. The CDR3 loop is CASSLQGSFPTGANVLTF. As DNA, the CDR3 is TGTGCCAGCAGCTTGCAGGGTTCGTTCCCAACTGGGGCCAACGTCCTGACTTTC.

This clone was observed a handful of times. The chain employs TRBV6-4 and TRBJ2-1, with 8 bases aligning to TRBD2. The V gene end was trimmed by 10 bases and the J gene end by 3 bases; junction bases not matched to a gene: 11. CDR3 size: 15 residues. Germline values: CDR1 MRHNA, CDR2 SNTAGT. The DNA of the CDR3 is TGTGCCACCTCCAAAAATAGCGGGATCTACAATGAGCAGTTCTTC. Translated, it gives CATSKNSGIYNEQFF.

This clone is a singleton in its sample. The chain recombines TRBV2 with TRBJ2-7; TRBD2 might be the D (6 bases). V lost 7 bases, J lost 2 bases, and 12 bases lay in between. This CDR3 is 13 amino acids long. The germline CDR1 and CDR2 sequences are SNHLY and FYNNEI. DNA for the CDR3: TGTGCCAGCAAGTCGGACTACGCCTACGAGCAGTACTTC. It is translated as CASKSDYAYEQYF.

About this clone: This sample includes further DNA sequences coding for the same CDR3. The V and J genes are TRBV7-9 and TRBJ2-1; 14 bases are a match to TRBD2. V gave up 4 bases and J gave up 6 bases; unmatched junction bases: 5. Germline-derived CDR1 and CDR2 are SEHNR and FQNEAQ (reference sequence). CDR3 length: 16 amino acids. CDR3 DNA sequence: TGTGCCAGCAGCTCTTCGGGACTAGCGGGAGTCAATGAGCAGTTCTTC. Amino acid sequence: CASSSSGLAGVNEQFF.

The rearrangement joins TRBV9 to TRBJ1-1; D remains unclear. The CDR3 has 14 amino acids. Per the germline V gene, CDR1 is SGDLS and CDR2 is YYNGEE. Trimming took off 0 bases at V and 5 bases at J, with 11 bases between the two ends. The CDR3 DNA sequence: TGTGCCAGCAGCGTAGCTACCGGGGAAACTGAAGCTTTCTTT. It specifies CASSVATGETEAFF.

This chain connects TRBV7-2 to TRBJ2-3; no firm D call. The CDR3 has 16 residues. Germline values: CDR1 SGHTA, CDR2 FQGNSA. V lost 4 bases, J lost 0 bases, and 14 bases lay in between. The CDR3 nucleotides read TGTGCCAGCAGCTATATCCCCCACTCTAGCACAGATACGCAGTATTTT. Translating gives CASSYIPHSSTDTQYF.

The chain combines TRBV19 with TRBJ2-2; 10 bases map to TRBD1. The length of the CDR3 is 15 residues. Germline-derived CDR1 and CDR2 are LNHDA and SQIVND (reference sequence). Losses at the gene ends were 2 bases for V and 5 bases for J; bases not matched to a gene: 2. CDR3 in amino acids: CASSIRTGGTGELFF. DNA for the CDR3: TGTGCCAGTAGTATACGGACAGGGGGAACCGGGGAGCTGTTTTTT.